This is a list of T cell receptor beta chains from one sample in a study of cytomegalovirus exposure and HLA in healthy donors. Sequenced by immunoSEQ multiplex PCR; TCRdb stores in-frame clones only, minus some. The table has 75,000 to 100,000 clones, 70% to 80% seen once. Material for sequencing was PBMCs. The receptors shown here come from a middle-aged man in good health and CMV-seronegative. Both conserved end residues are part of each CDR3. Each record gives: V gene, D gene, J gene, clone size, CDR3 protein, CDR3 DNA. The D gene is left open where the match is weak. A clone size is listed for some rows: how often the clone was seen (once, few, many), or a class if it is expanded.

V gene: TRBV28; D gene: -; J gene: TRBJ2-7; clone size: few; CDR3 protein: CASRPGGPKDEQYF; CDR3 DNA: TGTGCCAGCAGGCCAGGGGGGCCTAAGGACGAGCAGTACTTC
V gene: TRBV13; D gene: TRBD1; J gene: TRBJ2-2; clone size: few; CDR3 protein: CASSLGLGGTGGVNTGELFF; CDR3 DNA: TGTGCCAGCAGCTTAGGCCTCGGAGGGACAGGGGGTGTAAACACCGGGGAGCTGTTTTTT
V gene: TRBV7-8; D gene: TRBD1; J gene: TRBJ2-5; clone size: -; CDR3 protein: CASSFVSPNRGQETQYF; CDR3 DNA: TGTGCCAGCAGCTTTGTTAGTCCAAACAGGGGTCAAGAGACCCAGTACTTC
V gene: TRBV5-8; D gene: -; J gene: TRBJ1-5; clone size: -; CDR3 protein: CASSLVGRENQPQHF; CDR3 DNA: TGTGCCAGCAGCTTGGTTGGGAGAGAAAATCAGCCCCAGCATTTT
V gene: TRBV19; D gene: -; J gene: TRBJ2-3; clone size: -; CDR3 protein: CASSFGGENTQYF; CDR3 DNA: TGTGCCAGTAGTTTTGGCGGGGAGAATACGCAGTATTTT
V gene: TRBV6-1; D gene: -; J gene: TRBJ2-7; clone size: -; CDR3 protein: CASSERGAGSYEQYF; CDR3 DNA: TGTGCCAGCAGTGAACGAGGCGCCGGGTCCTACGAGCAGTACTTC
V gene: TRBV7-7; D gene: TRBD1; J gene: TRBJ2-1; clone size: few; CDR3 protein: CASSLRTGDYNEQFF; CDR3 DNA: TGTGCTAGCAGCTTACGAACAGGGGACTACAATGAGCAGTTCTTC
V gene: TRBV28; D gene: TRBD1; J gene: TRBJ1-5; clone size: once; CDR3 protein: CASSLTGGQGSQPQHF; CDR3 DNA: TGTGCCAGCAGTCTGACGGGGGGACAGGGGTCTCAGCCCCAGCATTTT
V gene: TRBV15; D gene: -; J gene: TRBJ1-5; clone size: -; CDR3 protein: CATSRERPNNQPQHF; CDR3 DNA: TGTGCCACCAGCAGAGAGAGGCCGAACAATCAACCCCAGCATTTT
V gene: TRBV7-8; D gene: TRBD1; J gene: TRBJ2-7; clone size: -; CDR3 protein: CASSPLGGDGYEQYF; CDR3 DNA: TGTGCCAGCAGCCCCCTAGGGGGCGACGGGTACGAGCAGTACTTC
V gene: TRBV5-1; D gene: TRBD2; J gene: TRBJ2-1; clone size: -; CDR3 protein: CASSRGLAGGQSSYNEQFF; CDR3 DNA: TGCGCCAGCAGTCGGGGACTAGCGGGAGGACAAAGCTCCTACAATGAGCAGTTCTTC
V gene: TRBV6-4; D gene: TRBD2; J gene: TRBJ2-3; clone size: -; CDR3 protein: CASSDSETSLSTDTQYF; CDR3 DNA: TGTGCCAGCAGTGACTCAGAGACTAGCCTTAGCACAGATACGCAGTATTTT
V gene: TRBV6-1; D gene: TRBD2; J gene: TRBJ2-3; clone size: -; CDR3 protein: CAIQREEGTDTQYF; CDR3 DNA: TGTGCCATCCAGCGGGAGGAGGGCACAGATACGCAGTATTTT
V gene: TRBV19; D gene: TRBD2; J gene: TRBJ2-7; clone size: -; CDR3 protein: CASSNRLAGGDEQYF; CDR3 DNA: TGTGCCAGTAGTAACAGACTAGCGGGGGGGGACGAGCAGTACTTC
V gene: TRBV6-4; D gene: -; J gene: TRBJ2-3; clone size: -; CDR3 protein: CASSDSYDKFPNTQYF; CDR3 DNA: TGTGCCAGCAGTGACTCCTACGACAAGTTCCCTAATACGCAGTATTTT
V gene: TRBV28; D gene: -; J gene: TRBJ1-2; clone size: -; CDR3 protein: CASSFTDSYGYTF; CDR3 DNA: TGTGCCAGCAGTTTTACGGACAGCTATGGCTACACCTTC
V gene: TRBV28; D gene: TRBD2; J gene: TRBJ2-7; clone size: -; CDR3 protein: CASSFLAGEQYF; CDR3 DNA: TGTGCCAGCAGTTTCCTAGCGGGGGAGCAGTACTTC
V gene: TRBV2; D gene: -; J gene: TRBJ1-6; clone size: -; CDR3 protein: CASSLIPQGNNSPLHF; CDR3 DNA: TGTGCCAGCAGCTTGATTCCACAGGGAAATAATTCACCCCTCCACTTT
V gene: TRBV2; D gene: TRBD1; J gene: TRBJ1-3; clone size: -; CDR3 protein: CASSPGTGRNTIYF; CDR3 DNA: TGTGCCAGCAGTCCCGGGACAGGAAGAAACACCATATATTTT
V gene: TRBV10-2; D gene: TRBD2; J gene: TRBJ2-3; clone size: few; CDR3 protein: CASWGGGNTDTQYF; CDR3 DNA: TGCGCCTCCTGGGGCGGGGGGAACACAGATACGCAGTATTTT
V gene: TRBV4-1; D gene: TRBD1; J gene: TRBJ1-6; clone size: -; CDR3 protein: CASSQTRSDRGNSPLHF; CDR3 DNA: TGCGCCAGCAGCCAAACCAGGTCGGACAGGGGGAATTCACCCCTCCACTTT
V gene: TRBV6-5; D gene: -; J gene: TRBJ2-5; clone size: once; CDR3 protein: CASSTSDSYEQYF; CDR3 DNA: -
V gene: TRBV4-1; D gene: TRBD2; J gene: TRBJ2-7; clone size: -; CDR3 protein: CASSQDPGTSGRYEQYF; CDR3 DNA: TGCGCCAGCAGCCAAGACCCCGGGACTAGCGGGAGATACGAGCAGTACTTC
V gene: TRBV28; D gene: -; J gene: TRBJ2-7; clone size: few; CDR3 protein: CASSFLGAVPTYEQYF; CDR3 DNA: TGTGCCAGCAGTTTCTTAGGGGCCGTCCCCACCTACGAGCAGTACTTC
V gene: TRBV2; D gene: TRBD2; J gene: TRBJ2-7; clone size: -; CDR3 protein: CASTKLGAGLAIEQYF; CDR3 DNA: TGTGCCAGCACGAAGTTGGGGGCGGGACTAGCTATCGAGCAGTACTTC
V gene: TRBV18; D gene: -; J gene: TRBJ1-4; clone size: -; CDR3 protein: CASSPSGVRGEKLFF; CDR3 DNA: TGTGCCAGCTCACCCTCGGGGGTCCGCGGTGAAAAACTGTTTTTT
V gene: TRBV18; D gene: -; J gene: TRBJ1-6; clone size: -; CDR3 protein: CASSPGVGENNSPLHF; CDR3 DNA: TGTGCCAGCTCACCAGGTGTCGGGGAGAATAATTCACCCCTCCACTTT
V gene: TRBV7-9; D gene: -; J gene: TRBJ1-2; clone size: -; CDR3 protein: CASSEVRSPLYGYTF; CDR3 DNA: TGTGCCAGCAGCGAGGTTAGATCCCCCCTCTATGGCTACACCTTC
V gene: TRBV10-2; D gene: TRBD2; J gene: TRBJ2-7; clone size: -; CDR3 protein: CASSESTRGDPYEQYF; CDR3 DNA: TGCGCCAGCAGTGAGTCGACTCGGGGGGACCCCTACGAGCAGTACTTC
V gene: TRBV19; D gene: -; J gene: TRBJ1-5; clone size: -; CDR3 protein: CASSPRPGDLYSNQPQHF; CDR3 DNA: TGTGCCAGTAGTCCCCGGCCGGGGGACCTTTATAGCAATCAGCCCCAGCATTTT
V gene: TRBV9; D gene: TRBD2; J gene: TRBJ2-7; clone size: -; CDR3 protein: CASSVGVTSGNYEQYF; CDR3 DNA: TGTGCCAGCAGCGTAGGGGTGACTAGCGGGAACTACGAGCAGTACTTC
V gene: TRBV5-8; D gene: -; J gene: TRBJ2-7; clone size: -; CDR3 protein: CASSLRTDRYEQYF; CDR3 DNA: TGTGCCAGCAGCTTGAGGACAGACCGCTACGAGCAGTACTTC
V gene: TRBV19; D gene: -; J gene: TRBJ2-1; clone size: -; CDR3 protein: CASSIRTGKSGEQFF; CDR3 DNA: TGTGCCAGTAGTATTCGTACAGGGAAGAGCGGTGAGCAGTTCTTC
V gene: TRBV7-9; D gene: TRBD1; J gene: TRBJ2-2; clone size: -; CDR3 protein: CASSLRDRGTGELFF; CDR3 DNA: TGTGCCAGCAGTCTCCGGGACAGGGGTACCGGGGAGCTGTTTTTT
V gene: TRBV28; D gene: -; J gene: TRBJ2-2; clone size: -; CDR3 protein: CASSRGGGTGELFF; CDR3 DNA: TGTGCCAGCAGTAGAGGGGGGGGGACCGGGGAGCTGTTTTTT
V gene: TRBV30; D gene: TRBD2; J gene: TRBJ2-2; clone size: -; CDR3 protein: CAWGYRERGGPDTGELFF; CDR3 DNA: TGTGCCTGGGGGTATCGTGAGCGGGGGGGCCCGGACACCGGGGAGCTGTTTTTT
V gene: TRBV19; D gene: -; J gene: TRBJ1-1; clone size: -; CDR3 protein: CASMVGHTEAFF; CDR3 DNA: TGTGCCAGTATGGTGGGGCACACTGAAGCTTTCTTT
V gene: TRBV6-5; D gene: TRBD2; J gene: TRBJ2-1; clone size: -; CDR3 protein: CASSRGTSLYNEQFF; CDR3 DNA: TGTGCCAGCAGTAGAGGGACTAGCCTCTACAATGAGCAGTTCTTC
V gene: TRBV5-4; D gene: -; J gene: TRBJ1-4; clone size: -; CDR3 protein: CASSFAGNDEKLFF; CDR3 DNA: TGTGCCAGCAGCTTCGCAGGGAACGATGAAAAACTGTTTTTT
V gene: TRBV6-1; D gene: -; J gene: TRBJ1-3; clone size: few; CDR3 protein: CASAGGGTGNTIYF; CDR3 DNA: TGTGCCAGCGCGGGGGGAGGGACTGGAAACACCATATATTTT
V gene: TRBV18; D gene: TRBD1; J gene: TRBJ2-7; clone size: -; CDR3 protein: CASSPGQATEQYF; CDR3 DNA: TGTGCCAGCTCACCCGGACAGGCCACCGAGCAGTACTTC
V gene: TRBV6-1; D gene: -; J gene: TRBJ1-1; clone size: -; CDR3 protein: CATLLTGLTEAFF; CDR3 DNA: TGTGCCACCCTCCTTACAGGGCTCACTGAAGCTTTCTTT
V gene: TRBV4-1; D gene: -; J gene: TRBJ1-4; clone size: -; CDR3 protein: CASSRAVGGATNEKLFF; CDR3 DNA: TGCGCCAGCAGTCGAGCGGTCGGGGGAGCAACTAATGAAAAACTGTTTTTT
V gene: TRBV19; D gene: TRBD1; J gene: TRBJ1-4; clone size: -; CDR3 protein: CVTSRDSAGEKLFF; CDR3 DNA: TGTGTCACGTCCCGGGACAGTGCGGGCGAAAAACTGTTTTTT
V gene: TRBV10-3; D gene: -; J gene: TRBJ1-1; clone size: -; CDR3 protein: CAISDSERSNTEAFF; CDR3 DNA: TGTGCCATCAGTGATTCCGAGAGGTCGAACACTGAAGCTTTCTTT
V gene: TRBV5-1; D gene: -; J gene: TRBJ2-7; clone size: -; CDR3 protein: CASSLQLGEQQYF; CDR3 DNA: TGCGCCAGCAGCTTGCAGCTCGGGGAACAGCAGTACTTC